What follows describes a single TCR beta chain. The source of the sample is a study of blood T cell repertoires in COVID-19. Study-wide context: Some COVID-19 samples were acute and others convalescent; all came from the United States, Italy and Spain. Sources were T cells, B-cell-depleted T cells, or PBMCs; the material itself was cDNA or gDNA.

Authors' processing steps: Reference gene primer amplification in the assay estimated nucleated cell counts. Some clones are missing from TCRdb's copy, which holds only in-frame ones; the method was immunoSEQ multiplex PCR. Clone size and the V and J calls come from that table; the DNA yielded D and trimming. The repertoire consists of around 60,000 clones, with 85% to 90% occurring once and the leading ten covering around 3.6%. The sample taken for sequencing was peripheral blood. The TCR originated in a human donor in a cohort sampled during active COVID-19.

CDR3 residues: CASSRDGTSGRVNSYEQYF. The CDR3 bases are TGTGCCAGCAGTCGGGATGGGACTAGCGGGAGGGTTAACTCCTACGAGCAGTACTTC. The chain joins TRBV6-6 to TRBJ2-7, with 16 positions matching TRBD2. The germline V gene has CDR1 MNHNY and CDR2 SVGAGI (reference sequence). Trimming removed 5 bases from V and 0 bases from J; junction bases left unmatched: 10. This CDR3 contains 19 residues.